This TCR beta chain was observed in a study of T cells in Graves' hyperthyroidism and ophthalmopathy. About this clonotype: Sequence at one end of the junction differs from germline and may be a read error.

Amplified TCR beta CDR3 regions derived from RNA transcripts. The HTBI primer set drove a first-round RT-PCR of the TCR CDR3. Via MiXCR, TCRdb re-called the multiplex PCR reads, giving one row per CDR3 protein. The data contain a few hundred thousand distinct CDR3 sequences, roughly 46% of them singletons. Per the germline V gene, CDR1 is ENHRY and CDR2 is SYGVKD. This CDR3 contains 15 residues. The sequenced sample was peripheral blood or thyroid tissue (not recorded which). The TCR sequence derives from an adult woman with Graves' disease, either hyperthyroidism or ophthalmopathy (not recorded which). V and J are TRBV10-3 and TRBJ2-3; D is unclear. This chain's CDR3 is CVISASSPSTDTQYF. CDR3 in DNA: TGTGTCATCTCCGCCAGCAGCCCAAGCACAGATACGCAGTATTTT.